The rows below give T cell receptor beta chains drawn from one sample of a study of blood T cell repertoires in COVID-19. The protocol was immunoSEQ multiplex PCR, while the TCRdb copy is restricted to in-frame clones and leaves out a portion. There are about 60,000 clones in the sample; under 90% occur only once, and approximately 12% lies in the top ten. Sequencing was carried out using peripheral blood. The source is a human donor in a cohort sampled during active COVID-19. Both conserved end residues are part of each CDR3. Each record gives: D gene, J gene, V gene, clone size, CDR3 DNA, CDR3 protein. The D gene is left open where the match is weak. The size entry is marked missing in some rows and otherwise reads once, few, many or a size class.

>TRBD1|TRBJ1-2|TRBV27|.
TGTGCCAGCAGTCCAGGGGGATCTTGGGACAGGGGTTTGGGCTACACCTTC
CASSPGGSWDRGLGYTF
>TRBD2|TRBJ2-7|TRBV6-2/TRBV6-3|.
TGTGCCAGCAGTTATGTAGCGGGAGCCAGAGACGAGCAGTACTTC
CASSYVAGARDEQYF
>.|TRBJ1-3|TRBV2|.
TGTGCCAGCAGTGGCCCACAGGGTTCTGGAAACACCATATATTTT
CASSGPQGSGNTIYF
>.|TRBJ2-1|TRBV27|once
TGTGCCATCAAAACCTTGCGCTACAATGAGCAGTTCTTC
CAIKTLRYNEQFF
>.|TRBJ2-3|TRBV5-6|once
TGTGCCAGCAGCTTGGCCGGCGGGACCAAAAGCACAGATACGCAGTATTTT
CASSLAGGTKSTDTQYF
>TRBD1|TRBJ2-5|TRBV28|.
TGTGCCAGCAGTTCGGCGGGACAGGGCGAAGAGACCCAGTACTTC
CASSSAGQGEETQYF
>.|TRBJ2-1|TRBV4-2|once
TGTGCCAGCAGCCAAGAAAAAATCAGGGTCGTGGGGGGTGAGCAGTTCTTC
CASSQEKIRVVGGEQFF
>.|TRBJ1-1|TRBV10-1|.
TGCGCCAGCAGTGATAGGGGAACTGAAGCTTTCTTT
CASSDRGTEAFF
>.|TRBJ1-1|TRBV4-3|.
TGCGCCAGCAGCCAAGTCGGAGTGGGTGAATGGGAGATGAACACTGAAGCTTTCTTT
CASSQVGVGEWEMNTEAFF
>.|TRBJ2-2|TRBV18|.
TGTGCCAGCTCACCCAATACGGGAATCACCGGGGAGCTGTTTTTT
CASSPNTGITGELFF
>.|TRBJ1-1|TRBV5-4|.
TGTGCCAGCAGCTTGGTAGCCGGTCTGGGAGATGAAGCTTTCTTT
CASSLVAGLGDEAFF
>.|TRBJ1-1|TRBV6-2/TRBV6-3|once
TGTGCCAGCAGTTACCCTACCGACAGTTTGAACACTGAAGCTTTCTTT
CASSYPTDSLNTEAFF
>TRBD2|TRBJ2-1|TRBV28|.
TGTGCCAGCCACAGCGGGAGTTCCCACAATGAGCAGTTCTTC
CASHSGSSHNEQFF
>.|TRBJ1-6|TRBV28|.
TGTGCCAGCAGCGTGGGGGGGGCCCATAATTCACCCCTCCACTTT
CASSVGGAHNSPLHF
>.|TRBJ2-3|TRBV9|few
TGTGCCAGCAGCGTAAGCCAGGGATCGCAGTATTTT
CASSVSQGSQYF
>TRBD1|TRBJ1-2|TRBV7-9|.
TGTGCCAGCAGACCTGGGACAGATAACTATGGCTACACCTTC
CASRPGTDNYGYTF
>.|TRBJ1-3|TRBV6-5|.
TGTGCCAGCAGTTACGGGAGGACACGCCAGGACACCATATATTTT
CASSYGRTRQDTIYF
>.|TRBJ1-3|TRBV19|.
TGTGCCAGTAGTATGGATGACTATGGAAACACCATATATTTT
CASSMDDYGNTIYF
>.|TRBJ1-2|TRBV6-6|.
TGTGCCAGCATCGGTTTTAACAGCCATTTCACCTTC
CASIGFNSHFTF
>TRBD1|TRBJ1-1|TRBV18|many
TGTGCCAGCTCAGGACAGGGGCGGGATACTGAAGCTTTCTTT
CASSGQGRDTEAFF
>TRBD1|TRBJ2-5|TRBV29-1|.
TGCAGCGTGGCAGACAGGGCGGAGACCCAGTACTTC
CSVADRAETQYF
>.|TRBJ1-1|TRBV19|.
TGTGCCAGTAGTCCCTCAGGAGGGAACACTGAAGCTTTCTTT
CASSPSGGNTEAFF
>.|TRBJ2-7|TRBV28|.
TGTGCCAGCAGACCGGGATCCACTATTGGCCCCTACGAGCAGTACTTC
CASRPGSTIGPYEQYF
>TRBD2|TRBJ2-3|TRBV11-2|.
TGTGCCAGCAGCCCCTTGTTGTGGCGGGAGATGGGCACAGATACGCAGTATTTT
CASSPLLWREMGTDTQYF
>.|TRBJ1-6|TRBV28|.
TGTGCCAGCAGTTTGGACAACTATAATTCACCCCTCCACTTT
CASSLDNYNSPLHF
>.|TRBJ1-5|TRBV6-5|.
TGTGCCAGCAGCGCGTGGGCAGATAGCAATCAGCCCCAGCATTTT
CASSAWADSNQPQHF
>.|TRBJ1-5|TRBV18|.
TGTGCCAGCTCACCCGGGCAGGGAGGGTATCAGCCCCAGCATTTT
CASSPGQGGYQPQHF
>TRBD1|TRBJ2-7|TRBV28|.
TGTGCCAGCATCCCCAGGATGTGGGCGGGACAGGGGGCATACGAGCAGTACTTC
CASIPRMWAGQGAYEQYF
>TRBD2|TRBJ2-7|TRBV6-2/TRBV6-3|.
TGTGCCAGCAGTTACGAGAATTGGAGCGGGAGGCTGTACACCGAGCAGTACTTC
CASSYENWSGRLYTEQYF
>.|TRBJ1-6|TRBV7-3|few
TGTGCCAGCAGCTTAACACCAGGGAATAATTCACCCCTCCACTTT
CASSLTPGNNSPLHF
>TRBD2|TRBJ2-7|TRBV7-9|few
TGTGCCAGCAGCTTAGGACCCTCGGGGGGTGAGCAGTACTTC
CASSLGPSGGEQYF
>.|TRBJ2-7|TRBV5-1|once
TGCGCCAGCAGCTTGGGATGGCTCTACGAGCAGTACTTC
CASSLGWLYEQYF
>TRBD1|TRBJ1-5|TRBV2|.
TGTGCCAGCAGGCGACAGGGACGGGCGGATCAGCCCCAGCATTTT
CASRRQGRADQPQHF
>.|TRBJ2-3|TRBV21-1|.
TGTGCCAGCAGCAACAGGGTCAGGACAGATACGCAGTATTTT
CASSNRVRTDTQYF
>.|TRBJ1-4|TRBV6-5|.
TGTGCCAGTGTGACGGGGGCTAATGAAAAACTGTTTTTT
CASVTGANEKLFF
>TRBD2|TRBJ2-3|TRBV7-8|.
TGTGCCAGCAGCTTAAGGGCTAGCGGGGGGGGCACAGATACGCAGTATTTT
CASSLRASGGGTDTQYF
>.|TRBJ1-1|TRBV10-3|.
TGTGCCATCAGTGAGGAAGGGGACACTGAAGCTTTCTTT
CAISEEGDTEAFF
>TRBD1|TRBJ1-2|TRBV7-9|.
TGTGCCAGCAGCTCGACAGGGGGCGACTATGGCTACACCTTC
CASSSTGGDYGYTF
>TRBD2|TRBJ2-5|TRBV6-5|.
TGTGCCAGCAGGAATACACGGGAGGTAGAGACCCAGTACTTC
CASRNTREVETQYF
>TRBD2|TRBJ2-7|TRBV10-2|.
TGCGCCAGCAGTGAGTCGGGACTAGCATCTTACGAGCAGTACTTC
CASSESGLASYEQYF
>TRBD1|TRBJ1-6|TRBV6-1|.
TGTGCCAGCAGTGACCTCGGGGACAGAGTCGGCTCACCCCTCCACTTT
CASSDLGDRVGSPLHF
>.|TRBJ1-3|TRBV9|.
TGTGCCAGCAGCAAAGACGGGAACTCTGGAAACACCATATATTTT
CASSKDGNSGNTIYF
>TRBD1|TRBJ2-5|TRBV5-1|.
TGCGCCAGCAGCCGACCGGGACAGGGGATTCAAGAGACCCAGTACTTC
CASSRPGQGIQETQYF
>TRBD1|TRBJ2-7|TRBV19|.
TGTGCCAGCCTCCCGACCGGGACAGGGAATACCTACGAGCAGTACTTC
CASLPTGTGNTYEQYF
>TRBD1|TRBJ2-5|TRBV7-8|.
TGTGCCAGCAGCAGATGGACAGGACAAGAGACCCAGTACTTC
CASSRWTGQETQYF
>.|TRBJ2-7|TRBV29-1|.
TGCAGCGTTGAATTAGAGCCTGACTACGAGCAGTACTTC
CSVELEPDYEQYF
>.|TRBJ1-2|TRBV3-1/TRBV3-2|.
TGTGCCAGCAGCCCCCATTACACGAATGGCTACACCTTC
CASSPHYTNGYTF
>.|TRBJ1-1|TRBV7-6|.
TGTGCCAGCAGCCCAGAACAGGGCGCTGAAGCTTTCTTT
CASSPEQGAEAFF